A single T cell receptor (beta chain) is shown here with its context. Antigen: not known. The PCR contained 60 Vbeta and 13 Jbeta primers. Data came from immunoSEQ multiplex PCR; TCRdb stores just in-frame clones and leaves some out. The table includes about 200,000 clones, just over 75% detected once. The donors, nominally healthy at sampling, likely had unrecorded immune exposures. The record originates from a study of cytomegalovirus exposure and HLA in healthy donors. Study-wide background: HLA-typed donors were the source of around 77 million unique TCRs held in an early data release. Study-wide points: It was reported that TCR beta sequences correctly inferred the HLA-A and HLA-B alleles for most subjects. CMV serostatus was the only immune exposure information that was available.

Germline V gene lookup returns CDR1 SQVTM and CDR2 ANQGSEA. The CDR3 is 14 residues long. The ends were cut back, 4 bases at V and 4 bases at J, with 16 bases in the middle. The sequenced sample consisted of PBMCs. This receptor was identified in a man between 18 and 29 years old in good health and CMV-seronegative. This chain links TRBV29-1 with TRBJ1-2, with D perhaps TRBD1 (6 bases). The CDR3 bases are TGCAGCGTTGGCCGGCAGGGGTTACTCTATGGCTACACCTTC. Protein product: CSVGRQGLLYGYTF.